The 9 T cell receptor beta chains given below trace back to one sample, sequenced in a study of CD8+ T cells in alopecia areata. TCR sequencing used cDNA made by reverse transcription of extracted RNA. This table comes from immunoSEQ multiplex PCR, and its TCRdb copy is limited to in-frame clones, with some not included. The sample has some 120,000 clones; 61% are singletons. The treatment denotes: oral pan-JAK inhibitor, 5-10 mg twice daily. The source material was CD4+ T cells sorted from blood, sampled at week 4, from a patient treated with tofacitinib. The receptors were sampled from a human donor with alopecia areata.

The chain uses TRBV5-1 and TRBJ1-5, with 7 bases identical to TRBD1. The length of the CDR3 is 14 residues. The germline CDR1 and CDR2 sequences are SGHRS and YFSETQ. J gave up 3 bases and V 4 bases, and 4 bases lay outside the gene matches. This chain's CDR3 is CASSPTGDNQPQHF. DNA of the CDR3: TGCGCCAGCAGCCCTACAGGGGACAATCAGCCCCAGCATTTT. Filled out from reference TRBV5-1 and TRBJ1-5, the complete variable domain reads KAGVTQTPRYLIKTRGQQVTLSCSPISGHRSVSWYQQTPGQGLQFLFEYFSETQRNKGNFPGRFSGRQFSNSRSEMNVSTLELGDSALYLCASSPTGDNQPQHFGDGTRLSIL.

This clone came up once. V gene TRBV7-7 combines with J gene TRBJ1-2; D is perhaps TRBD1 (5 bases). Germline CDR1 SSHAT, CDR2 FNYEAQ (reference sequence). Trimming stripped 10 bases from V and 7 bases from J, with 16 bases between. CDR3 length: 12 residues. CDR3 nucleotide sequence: TGTGCCATCGGGGGTGACCCGGGTGGCTACACCTTC. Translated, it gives CAIGGDPGGYTF.

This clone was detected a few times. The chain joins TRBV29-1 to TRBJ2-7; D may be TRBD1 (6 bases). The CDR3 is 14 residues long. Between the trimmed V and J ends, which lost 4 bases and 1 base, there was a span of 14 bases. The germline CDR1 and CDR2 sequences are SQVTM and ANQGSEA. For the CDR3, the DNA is TGCAGCGTTGTTGGGGGCCGCGGGTCCTACGAGCAGTACTTC. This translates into CSVVGGRGSYEQYF.

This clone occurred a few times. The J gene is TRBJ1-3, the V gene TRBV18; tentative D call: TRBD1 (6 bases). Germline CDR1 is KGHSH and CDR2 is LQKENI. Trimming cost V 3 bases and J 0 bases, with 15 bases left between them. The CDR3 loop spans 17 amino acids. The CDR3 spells CASSPLTGVLSGNTIYF. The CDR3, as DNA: TGTGCCAGCTCACCGTTGACAGGTGTTCTCTCTGGAAACACCATATATTTT.

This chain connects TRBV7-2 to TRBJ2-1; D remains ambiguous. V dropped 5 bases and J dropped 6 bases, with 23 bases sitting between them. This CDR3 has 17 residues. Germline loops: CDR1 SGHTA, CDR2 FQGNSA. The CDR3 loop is CASSHVGLRSAANEQFF. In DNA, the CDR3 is TGTGCCAGCAGCCATGTGGGTTTGCGCTCGGCTGCCAATGAGCAGTTCTTC. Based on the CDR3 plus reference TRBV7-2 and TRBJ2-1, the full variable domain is GAGVSQSPSNKVTEKGKDVELRCDPISGHTALYWYRQSLGQGLEFLIYFQGNSAPDKSGLPSDRFSAERTGGSVSTLTIQRTQQEDSAVYLCASSHVGLRSAANEQFFGPGTRLTVL.

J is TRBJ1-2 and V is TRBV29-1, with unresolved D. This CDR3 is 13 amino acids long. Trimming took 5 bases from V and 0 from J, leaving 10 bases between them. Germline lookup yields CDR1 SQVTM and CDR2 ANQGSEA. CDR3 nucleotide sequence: TGCAGCGTTAATGCTCTAGCTAACTATGGCTACACCTTC. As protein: CSVNALANYGYTF. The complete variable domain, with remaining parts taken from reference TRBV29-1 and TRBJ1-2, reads SAVISQKPSRDICQRGTSLTIQCQVDSQVTMMFWYRQQPGQSLTLIATANQGSEATYESGFVIDKFPISRPNLTFSTLTVSNMSPEDSSIYLCSVNALANYGYTFGSGTRLTVV.

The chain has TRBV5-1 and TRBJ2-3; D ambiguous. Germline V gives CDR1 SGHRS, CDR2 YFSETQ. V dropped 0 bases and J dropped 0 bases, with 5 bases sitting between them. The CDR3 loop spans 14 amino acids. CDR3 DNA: TGCGCCAGCAGCTTGGGGTTGAGCACAGATACGCAGTATTTT. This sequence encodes CASSLGLSTDTQYF. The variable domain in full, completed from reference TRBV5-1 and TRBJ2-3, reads KAGVTQTPRYLIKTRGQQVTLSCSPISGHRSVSWYQQTPGQGLQFLFEYFSETQRNKGNFPGRFSGRQFSNSRSEMNVSTLELGDSALYLCASSLGLSTDTQYFGPGTRLTVL.

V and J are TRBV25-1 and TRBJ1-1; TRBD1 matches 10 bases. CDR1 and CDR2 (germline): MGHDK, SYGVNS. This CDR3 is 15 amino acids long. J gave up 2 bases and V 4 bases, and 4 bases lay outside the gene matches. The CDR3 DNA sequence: TGTGCCAGCAGTGCGAGGACAGGGGGTAACACTGAAGCTTTCTTT. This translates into CASSARTGGNTEAFF.

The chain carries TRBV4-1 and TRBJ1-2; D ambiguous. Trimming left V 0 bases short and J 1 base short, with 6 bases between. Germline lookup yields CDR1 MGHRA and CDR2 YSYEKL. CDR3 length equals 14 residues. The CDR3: CASSQDMLNYGYTF. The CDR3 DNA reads TGCGCCAGCAGCCAAGACATGCTTAACTATGGCTACACCTTC.